This record looks at one T cell receptor (beta chain) sequence and its context. What it binds is not known. Researchers ran the PCR with 60 Vbeta and 13 Jbeta primers. Assay: immunoSEQ multiplex PCR; the TCRdb copy retains only in-frame clones and omits some. The sample carries about 130,000 clones, about 82% recorded once. This sample was included in a study of cytomegalovirus exposure and HLA in healthy donors. The wider study: Unique TCR beta sequences numbering approximately 120 million came from 150 million to 200 million T cells in an earlier analysis. A preliminary data release comprised 80 million to 95 million unique TCRs obtained from HLA-typed donors. Study-wide points: Earlier results showed most TCR beta V segments being productive about 87% or about 30% of the time. Presence/absence analyses supposed approximately even sequencing depth among donors.

This CDR3 has 13 amino acids. The V gene's germline CDR1 is ENHRY and CDR2 SYGVKD. Trimming took 6 bases from V and 2 from J, leaving 9 bases between them. V is TRBV10-3 and J is TRBJ2-3; TRBD1 might be the D (6 bases). The sequencing input was PBMCs. This clonotype was sampled from a man aged 30 to 45 in good health. CDR3 sequence reads: CAIRRQDTDTQYF. The CDR3 DNA follows: TGTGCCATCAGGAGACAGGACACAGATACGCAGTATTTT.